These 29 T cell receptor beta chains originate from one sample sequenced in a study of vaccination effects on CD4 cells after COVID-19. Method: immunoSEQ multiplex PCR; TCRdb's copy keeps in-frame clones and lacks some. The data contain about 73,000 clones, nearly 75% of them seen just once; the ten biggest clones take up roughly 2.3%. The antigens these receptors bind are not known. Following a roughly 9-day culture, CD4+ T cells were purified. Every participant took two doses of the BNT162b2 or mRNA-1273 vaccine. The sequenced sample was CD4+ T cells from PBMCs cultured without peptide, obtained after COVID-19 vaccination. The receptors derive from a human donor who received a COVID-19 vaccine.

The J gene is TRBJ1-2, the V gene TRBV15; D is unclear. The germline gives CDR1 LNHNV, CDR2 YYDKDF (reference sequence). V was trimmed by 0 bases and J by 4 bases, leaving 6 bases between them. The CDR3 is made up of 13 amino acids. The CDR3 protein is CATSREVGYGYTF. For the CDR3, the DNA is TGTGCCACCAGCAGAGAGGTGGGCTATGGCTACACCTTC.

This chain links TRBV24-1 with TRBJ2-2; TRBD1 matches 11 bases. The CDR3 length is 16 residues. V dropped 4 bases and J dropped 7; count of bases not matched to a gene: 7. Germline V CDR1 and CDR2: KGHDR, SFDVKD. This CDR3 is CATSDPGQGVIGELFF. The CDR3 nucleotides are TGTGCCACCAGTGACCCGGGACAGGGGGTAATCGGGGAGCTGTTTTTT.

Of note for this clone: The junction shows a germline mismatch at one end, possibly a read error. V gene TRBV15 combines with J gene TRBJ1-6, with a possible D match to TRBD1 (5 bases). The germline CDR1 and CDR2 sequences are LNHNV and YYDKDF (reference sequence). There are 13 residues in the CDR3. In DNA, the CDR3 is TGTGCCACCAGCAGAGACTGGTCGGGACCGGGTGTCTTT. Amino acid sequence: CATSRDWSGPGVF.

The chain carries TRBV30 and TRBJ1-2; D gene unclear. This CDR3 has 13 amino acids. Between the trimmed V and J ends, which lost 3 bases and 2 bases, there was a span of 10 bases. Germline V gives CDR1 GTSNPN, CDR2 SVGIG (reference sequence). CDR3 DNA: TGTGCCTGGAGCAACCCGCCCAACTATGGCTACACCTTC. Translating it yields CAWSNPPNYGYTF.

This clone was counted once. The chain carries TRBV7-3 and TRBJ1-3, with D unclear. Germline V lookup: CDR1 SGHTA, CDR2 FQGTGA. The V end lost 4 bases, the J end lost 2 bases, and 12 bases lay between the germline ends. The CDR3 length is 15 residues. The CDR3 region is CASSSSIGPGNTIYF. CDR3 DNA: TGTGCCAGCAGCTCATCCATAGGACCTGGAAACACCATATATTTT.

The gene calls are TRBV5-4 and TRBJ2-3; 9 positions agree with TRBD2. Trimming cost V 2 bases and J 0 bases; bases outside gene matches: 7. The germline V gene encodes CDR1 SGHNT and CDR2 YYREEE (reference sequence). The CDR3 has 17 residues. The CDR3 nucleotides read TGTGCCAGCAGCTTCGTAGCGGGGGCCCCGAGCACAGATACGCAGTATTTT. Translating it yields CASSFVAGAPSTDTQYF.

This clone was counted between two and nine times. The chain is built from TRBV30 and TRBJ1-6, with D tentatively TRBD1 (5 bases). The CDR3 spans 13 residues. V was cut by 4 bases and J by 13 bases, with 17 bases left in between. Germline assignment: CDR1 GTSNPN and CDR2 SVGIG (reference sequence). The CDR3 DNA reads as TGTGCCTGGAAGGGGCCGTTGAGACATCCCCTCCACTTT. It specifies CAWKGPLRHPLHF.

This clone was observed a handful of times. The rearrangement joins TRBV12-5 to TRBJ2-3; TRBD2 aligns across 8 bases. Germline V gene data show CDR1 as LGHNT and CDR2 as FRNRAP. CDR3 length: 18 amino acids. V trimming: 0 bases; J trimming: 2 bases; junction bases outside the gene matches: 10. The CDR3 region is CASGLVLGKLADTDTQYF. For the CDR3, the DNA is TGTGCTAGTGGTTTGGTTTTGGGGAAACTAGCGGACACAGATACGCAGTATTTT.

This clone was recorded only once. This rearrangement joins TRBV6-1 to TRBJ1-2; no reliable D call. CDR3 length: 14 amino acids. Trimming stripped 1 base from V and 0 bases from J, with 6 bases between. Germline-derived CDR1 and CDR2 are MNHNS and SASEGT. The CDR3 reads CASSEGRTNYGYTF. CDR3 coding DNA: TGTGCCAGCAGTGAAGGAAGAACTAACTATGGCTACACCTTC.

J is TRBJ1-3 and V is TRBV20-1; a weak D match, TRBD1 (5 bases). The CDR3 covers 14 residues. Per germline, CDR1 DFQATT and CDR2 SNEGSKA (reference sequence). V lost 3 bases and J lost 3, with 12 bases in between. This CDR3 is CSASNPRDGNTIYF. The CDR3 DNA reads TGCAGTGCTAGTAATCCCAGGGATGGAAACACCATATATTTT.

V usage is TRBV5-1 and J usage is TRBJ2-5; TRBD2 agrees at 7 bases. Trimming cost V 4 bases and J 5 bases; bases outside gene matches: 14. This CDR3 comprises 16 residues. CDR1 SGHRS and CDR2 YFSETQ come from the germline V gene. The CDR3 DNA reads TGCGCCAGCAGCCTAACCGAAACTTACGGGGGGGAGACCCAGTACTTC. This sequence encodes CASSLTETYGGETQYF.

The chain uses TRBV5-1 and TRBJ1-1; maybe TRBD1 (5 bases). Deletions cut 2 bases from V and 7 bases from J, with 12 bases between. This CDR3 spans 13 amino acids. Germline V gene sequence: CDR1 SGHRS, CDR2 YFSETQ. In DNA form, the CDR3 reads TGCGCCAGCAGCTTTTTACAGGAAAATGAAGCTTTCTTT. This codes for CASSFLQENEAFF.

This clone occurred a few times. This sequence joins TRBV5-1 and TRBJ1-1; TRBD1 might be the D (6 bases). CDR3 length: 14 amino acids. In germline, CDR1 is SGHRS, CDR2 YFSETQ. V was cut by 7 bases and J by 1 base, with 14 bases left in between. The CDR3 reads CASQKQGGNTEAFF. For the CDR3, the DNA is TGCGCCAGCCAGAAACAGGGTGGGAACACTGAAGCTTTCTTT.

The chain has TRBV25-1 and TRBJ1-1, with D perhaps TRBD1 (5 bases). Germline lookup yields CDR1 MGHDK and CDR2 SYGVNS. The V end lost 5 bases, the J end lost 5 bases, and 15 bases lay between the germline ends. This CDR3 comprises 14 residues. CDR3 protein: CASSHGGVGTEAFF. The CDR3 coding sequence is TGTGCCAGCAGTCATGGGGGGGTTGGGACTGAAGCTTTCTTT.

The CDR3 DNA follows: TGCAGTGCTCCCGAGCAAGGGGGCTACACCTTC. This encodes CSAPEQGGYTF. This rearrangement joins TRBV20-1 to TRBJ1-2; D is uncertain. Germline values: CDR1 DFQATT, CDR2 SNEGSKA (reference sequence). V lost 5 bases, J lost 8 bases, and 12 bases lay in between. There are 11 residues in the CDR3.

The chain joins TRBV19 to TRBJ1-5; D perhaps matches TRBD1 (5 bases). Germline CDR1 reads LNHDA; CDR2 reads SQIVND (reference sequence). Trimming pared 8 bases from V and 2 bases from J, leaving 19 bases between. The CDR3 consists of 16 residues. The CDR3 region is CASRTSGINGNQPQHF. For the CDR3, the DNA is TGTGCCAGTCGTACGTCAGGGATCAACGGCAATCAGCCCCAGCATTTT.

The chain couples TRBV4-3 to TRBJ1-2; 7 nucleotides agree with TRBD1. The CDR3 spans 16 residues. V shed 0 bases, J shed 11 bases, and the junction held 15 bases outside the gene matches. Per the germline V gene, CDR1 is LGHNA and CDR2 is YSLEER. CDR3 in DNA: TGCGCCAGCAGCCAAGATCCACGGGACAGAGGAGGGGGTTACACCTTC. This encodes CASSQDPRDRGGGYTF.

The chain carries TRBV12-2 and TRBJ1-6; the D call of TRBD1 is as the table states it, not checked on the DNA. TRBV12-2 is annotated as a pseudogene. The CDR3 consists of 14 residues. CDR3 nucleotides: TGTGCACCGGCAGGATTTATATGTAATTCACCCCTCCACTTT. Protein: CAPAGFICNSPLHF.

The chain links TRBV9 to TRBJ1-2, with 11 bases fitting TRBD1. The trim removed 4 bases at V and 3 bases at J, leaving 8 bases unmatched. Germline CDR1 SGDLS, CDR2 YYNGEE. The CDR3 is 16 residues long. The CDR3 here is CASSSTPGQGDYGYTF. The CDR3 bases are TGTGCCAGCAGCTCGACCCCGGGACAGGGGGACTATGGCTACACCTTC.

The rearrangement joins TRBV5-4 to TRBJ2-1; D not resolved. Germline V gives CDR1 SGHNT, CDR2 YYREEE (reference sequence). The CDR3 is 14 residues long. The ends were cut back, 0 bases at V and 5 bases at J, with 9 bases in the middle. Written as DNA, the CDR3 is TGTGCCAGCAGCTTGGGCTCAACCGACAATGAGCAGTTCTTC. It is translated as CASSLGSTDNEQFF.

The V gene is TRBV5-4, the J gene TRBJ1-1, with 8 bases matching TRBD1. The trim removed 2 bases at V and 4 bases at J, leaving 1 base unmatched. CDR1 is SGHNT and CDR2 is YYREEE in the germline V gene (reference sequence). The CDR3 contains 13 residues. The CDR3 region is CASSFDRGTEAFF. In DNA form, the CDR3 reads TGTGCCAGCAGCTTTGACAGGGGCACTGAAGCTTTCTTT.

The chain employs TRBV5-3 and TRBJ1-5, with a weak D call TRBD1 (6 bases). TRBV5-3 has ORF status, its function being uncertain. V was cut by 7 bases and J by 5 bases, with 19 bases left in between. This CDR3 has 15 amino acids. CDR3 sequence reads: CARDKLDRRDQPQHF. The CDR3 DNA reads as TGTGCCAGAGATAAACTCGACAGGAGAGATCAGCCCCAGCATTTT.

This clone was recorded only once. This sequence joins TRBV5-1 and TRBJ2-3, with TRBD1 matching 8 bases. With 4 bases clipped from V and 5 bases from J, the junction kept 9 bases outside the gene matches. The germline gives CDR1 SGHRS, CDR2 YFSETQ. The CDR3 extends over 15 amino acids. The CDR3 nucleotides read TGCGCCAGCAGCCAAACCGGGACAGGAGGAGATACGCAGTATTTT. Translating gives CASSQTGTGGDTQYF.

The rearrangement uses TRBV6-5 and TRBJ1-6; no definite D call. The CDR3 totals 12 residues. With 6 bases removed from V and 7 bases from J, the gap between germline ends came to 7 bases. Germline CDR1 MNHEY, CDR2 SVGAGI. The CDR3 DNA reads TGTGCCAGCAGGGGTTCCAATTCACCCCTCCACTTT. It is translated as CASRGSNSPLHF.

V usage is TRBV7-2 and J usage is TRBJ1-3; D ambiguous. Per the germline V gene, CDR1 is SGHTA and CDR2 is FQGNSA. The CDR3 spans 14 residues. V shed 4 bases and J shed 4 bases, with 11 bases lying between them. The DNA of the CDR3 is TGTGCCAGCAGCTCTTTCTTCGGGGGAAACACCATATATTTT. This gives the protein CASSSFFGGNTIYF.

The CDR3 reads CASSIRGLASSETQYF. DNA of the CDR3: TGTGCCAGTAGTATTAGGGGACTAGCTTCGTCAGAGACCCAGTACTTC. V usage is TRBV19 and J usage is TRBJ2-5; TRBD2 matches at 9 bases. With 3 bases clipped from V and 4 bases from J, the junction kept 9 bases outside the gene matches. This CDR3 has 16 amino acids. CDR1 and CDR2 (germline): LNHDA, SQIVND (reference sequence).

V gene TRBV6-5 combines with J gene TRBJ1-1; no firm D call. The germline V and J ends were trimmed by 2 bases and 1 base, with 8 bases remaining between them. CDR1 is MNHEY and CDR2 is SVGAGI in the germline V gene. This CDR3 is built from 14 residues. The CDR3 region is CASSYNNWNTEAFF. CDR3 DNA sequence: TGTGCCAGCAGTTACAACAACTGGAACACTGAAGCTTTCTTT.

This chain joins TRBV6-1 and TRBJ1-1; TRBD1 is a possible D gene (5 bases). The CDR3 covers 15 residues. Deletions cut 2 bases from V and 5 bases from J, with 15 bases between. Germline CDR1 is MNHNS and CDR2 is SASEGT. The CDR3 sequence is CASSENFARDTEAFF. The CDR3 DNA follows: TGTGCCAGCAGTGAAAATTTCGCCAGGGATACTGAAGCTTTCTTT.

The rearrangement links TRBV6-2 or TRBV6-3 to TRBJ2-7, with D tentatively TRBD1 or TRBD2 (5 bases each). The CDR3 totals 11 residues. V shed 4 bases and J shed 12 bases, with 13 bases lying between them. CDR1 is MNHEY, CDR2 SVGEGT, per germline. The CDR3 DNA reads TGTGCCAGCAGTTCCGGGACCCTCCCGTACGTC. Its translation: CASSSGTLPYV.